This T cell receptor (beta chain) is drawn from a study of T cell repertoires in cytomegalovirus infection. Study-level points and caveats: Public TCR beta family frequency separated CMV-and-HLA carriers, including in an independent cohort.

This clonotype was seen just once. What it recognizes is unknown. Trimming stripped 0 bases from V and 8 bases from J, with 14 bases between. The CDR3 consists of 14 residues. Germline-derived CDR1 and CDR2 are DFQATT and SNEGSKA (reference sequence). TCRdb re-called the reads with MiXCR, one entry per CDR3 protein. The sample includes about 270,000 distinct CDR3 sequences, 22% of them seen just once. The source was cultured PBMCs, collected from culture after CMV antigen stimulation. This clonotype was obtained from a human donor in good health (CMV status not recorded). Some clones in this sample may be carry-over from other donors' samples. V and J are TRBV20-1 and TRBJ2-1; D remains ambiguous. CDR3 sequence (DNA): TGCAGTGCTAGAGATCCCCTCTGGGCGTATGAGCAGTTCTTC. It encodes CSARDPLWAYEQFF.